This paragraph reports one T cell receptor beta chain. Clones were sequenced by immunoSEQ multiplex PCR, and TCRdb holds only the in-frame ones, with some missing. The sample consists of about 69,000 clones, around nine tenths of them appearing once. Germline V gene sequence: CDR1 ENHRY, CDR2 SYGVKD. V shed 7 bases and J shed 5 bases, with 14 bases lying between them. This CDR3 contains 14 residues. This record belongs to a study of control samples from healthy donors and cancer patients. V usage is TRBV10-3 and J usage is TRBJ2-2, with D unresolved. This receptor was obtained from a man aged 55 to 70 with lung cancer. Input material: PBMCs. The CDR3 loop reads CAIKTPMPTGELFF. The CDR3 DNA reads TGTGCCATCAAAACTCCCATGCCTACCGGGGAGCTGTTTTTT.